The clone carrying this TCR beta chain was observed a single time. Sequencing was performed with immunoSEQ multiplex PCR; in TCRdb, only in-frame clones are kept and a portion is missing. This sample has some 290,000 clones, with approximately 91% found just once. The data were obtained in a study of blood T cell repertoires in COVID-19. Study in general: Sites in the United States, Italy and Spain provided acute and convalescent COVID-19 samples.

Germline V gene data show CDR1 as SGHRS and CDR2 as YFSETQ. The CDR3 loop spans 15 amino acids. The V segment lost 0 bases and the J segment 0 bases; nucleotides outside the gene matches: 2. Participants spanned ages about 18 to 100 years and resided in 20 to 30 US areas. The study assigned cohorts using participant-reported clinical history. This chain links TRBV5-1 with TRBJ1-2; TRBD1 aligns across 7 bases. Sequencing was done on a sample of PBMCs or T cells enriched from blood (not recorded which). This TCR came from a woman aged 40 to 49 with acute COVID-19. The CDR3 region is CASSLDRGPNYGYTF. The CDR3 DNA sequence: TGCGCCAGCAGCTTGGACAGGGGTCCTAACTATGGCTACACCTTC.